This T cell receptor (beta chain) emerged from a study of identical twins. TCRdb processed the 5' RACE reads anew with MiXCR; each CDR3 protein has one entry. The profile shows under 350,000 distinct CDR3 sequences, roughly 10% of them singletons. Ten or more counts support this clonotype. The V and J ends lost 6 bases and 1 base respectively, with 6 bases between them. Per the germline V gene, CDR1 is MNHEY and CDR2 is SVGAGI. This CDR3 is 12 amino acids long. This sample was shared with a second study, whose subject was yellow fever vaccine responses in identical twins.

The receptor was isolated from a woman younger than 35 in good health. The chain is built from TRBV6-5 and TRBJ1-1, with no clear D. The sequenced sample consisted of CD8+ T cells sorted from blood. CDR3 DNA sequence: TGTGCCAGCAGCCCAGGGAACACTGAAGCTTTCTTT. It specifies CASSPGNTEAFF.